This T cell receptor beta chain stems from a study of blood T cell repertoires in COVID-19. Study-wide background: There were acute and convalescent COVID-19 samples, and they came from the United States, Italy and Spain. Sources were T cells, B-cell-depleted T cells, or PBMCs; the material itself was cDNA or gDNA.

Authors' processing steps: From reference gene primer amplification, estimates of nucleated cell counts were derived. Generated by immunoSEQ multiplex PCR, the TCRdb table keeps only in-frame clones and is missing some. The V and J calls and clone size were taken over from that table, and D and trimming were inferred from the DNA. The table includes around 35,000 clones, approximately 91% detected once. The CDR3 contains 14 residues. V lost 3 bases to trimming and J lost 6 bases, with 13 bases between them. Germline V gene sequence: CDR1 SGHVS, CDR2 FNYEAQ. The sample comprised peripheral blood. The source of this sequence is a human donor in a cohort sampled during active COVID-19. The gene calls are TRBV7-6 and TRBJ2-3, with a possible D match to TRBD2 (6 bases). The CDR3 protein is CASSFGGSGDTQYF. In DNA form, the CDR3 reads TGTGCCAGCAGCTTTGGTGGGAGCGGGGATACGCAGTATTTT.